The present T cell receptor beta chain was sequenced within a study of metastatic and nonmetastatic thyroid tumors. Overall study context: The study looked at repertoires side by side in blood and in tumor or nodule tissue from malignant and benign thyroid patients.

General study results and limits: Relative to benign nodules, malignant thyroid tumors were reportedly characterized by significantly elevated TCR beta diversity in blood and tumor.

Germline-derived CDR1 and CDR2 are LNHDA and SQIVND (reference sequence). The CDR3 runs 17 residues. The table lists this clone with many counts. The antigen remains unidentified. The junction departs from the called germline gene at one end, perhaps through a read error. Different DNA sequences within this sample yield the same CDR3. The entire patient cohort was treatment-naive prior to thyroid surgery. Original processing methods: A distant-metastasis classifier for papillary thyroid cancer was built using CDR3 differences across clinicopathological groups. MiXCR was used by TCRdb to re-call the PCR reads. What appears here as the V and J calls and clone size reflects TCRdb's work, not the paper's. The data contain roughly 28,000 clones, around 17% of them singletons.

Sequences were obtained from blood. The chain carries TRBV19 and TRBJ2-6; TRBD1 matches 8 bases. The TCR comes from a female donor with papillary thyroid cancer or a benign thyroid nodule (not recorded which). Some clones in this sample may be carry-over from other donors' samples. The CDR3 sequence is CATLTGTGRAGANVLTF. The CDR3 DNA reads TGTGCCACACTCACCGGGACAGGCCGAGCTGGGGCCAACGTCCTGACCTTC.